These 3 T cell receptor beta chains originate from one sample sequenced in a study of regulatory T cells in long-lasting Graves disease. Through Arm-PCR of CDR3 regions and iRepertoire HTBI primers, TCR beta libraries were built. TCRdb reprocessed the multiplex PCR reads with MiXCR, giving one entry per CDR3 protein. The table lists 350,000 to 500,000 distinct CDR3 sequences, around 20% of them singletons, with roughly an eighth in the top ten. Sample time point: persistent/refractory GD, antithyroid drugs over 5 years with positive TRAb. PBMCs provided the RNA from which the TCR library was made. Material: peripheral blood mononuclear cells (PBMCs), obtained when the disease was refractory, from a patient treated with antithyroid drugs. The receptors were gathered from a female donor with Graves disease.

Many counts were recorded for this clonotype. The chain links TRBV27 to TRBJ2-7; 8 nucleotides agree with TRBD1. Germline lookup yields CDR1 MNHEY and CDR2 SMNVEV (reference sequence). V gave up 10 bases and J gave up 0 bases; unmatched junction bases: 5. This CDR3 region has 13 residues. CDR3 sequence reads: CATGQGTSYEQYF. In DNA, the CDR3 is TGTGCCACCGGACAGGGAACCTCCTACGAGCAGTACTTC.

This clonotype was observed a few times. The rearrangement uses TRBV13 and TRBJ2-7; possibly TRBD2 for D (5 bases). Per the germline V gene, CDR1 is PRHDT and CDR2 is FYEKMQ (reference sequence). The ends were cut back, 5 bases at V and 6 bases at J, with 14 bases in the middle. The CDR3 runs to 13 residues. The CDR3 is CASSPGSAGEQYF. The CDR3 nucleotides read TGTGCCAGCAGCCCGGGTAGCGCGGGCGAGCAGTACTTC.

This clonotype was counted ten times or more. The rearrangement links TRBV28 to TRBJ2-7; D gene ambiguous. The germline gives CDR1 MDHEN, CDR2 SYDVKM. The CDR3 totals 12 residues. V dropped 6 bases and J dropped 7 bases, with 13 bases sitting between them. For the CDR3, the DNA is TGTGCCAGCAGGGATCAACGTGGGGAGCAGTACTTC. As protein: CASRDQRGEQYF.